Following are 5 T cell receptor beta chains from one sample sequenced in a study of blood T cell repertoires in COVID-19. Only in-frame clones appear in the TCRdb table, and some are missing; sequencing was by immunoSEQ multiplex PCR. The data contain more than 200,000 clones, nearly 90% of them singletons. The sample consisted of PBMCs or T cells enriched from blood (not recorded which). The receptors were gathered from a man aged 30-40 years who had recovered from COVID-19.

For the CDR3, the DNA is TGTGCCAGCAGTTTGGACAGGGGGGCGTACGAGCAGTACTTC. The encoded protein is CASSLDRGAYEQYF. The J gene is TRBJ2-7, the V gene TRBV28; 10 nucleotides align to TRBD1. Germline CDR1 is MDHEN and CDR2 is SYDVKM. V shed 3 bases, J shed 4 bases, and the junction held 3 bases outside the gene matches. CDR3 length equals 14 residues.

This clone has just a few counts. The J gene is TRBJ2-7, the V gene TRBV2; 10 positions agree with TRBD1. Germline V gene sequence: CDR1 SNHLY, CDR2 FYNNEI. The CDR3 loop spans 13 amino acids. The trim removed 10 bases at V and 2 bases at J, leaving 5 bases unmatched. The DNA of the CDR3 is TGTGCCACAAGAGGGACAGGGGCCTACGAGCAGTACTTC. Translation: CATRGTGAYEQYF.

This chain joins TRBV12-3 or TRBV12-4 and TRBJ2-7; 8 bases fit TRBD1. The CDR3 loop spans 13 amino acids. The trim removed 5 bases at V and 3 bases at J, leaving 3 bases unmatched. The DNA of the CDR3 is TGTGCCAGCAGTGCAGGACAGGGCTACGAGCAGTACTTC. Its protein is CASSAGQGYEQYF.

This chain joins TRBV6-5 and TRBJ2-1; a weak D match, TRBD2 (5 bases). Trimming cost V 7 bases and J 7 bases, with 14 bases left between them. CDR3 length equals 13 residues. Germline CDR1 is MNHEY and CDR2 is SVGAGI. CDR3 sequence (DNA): TGTGCCAGCACGTTGGATGGGAGTAATGAGCAGTTCTTC. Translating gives CASTLDGSNEQFF.

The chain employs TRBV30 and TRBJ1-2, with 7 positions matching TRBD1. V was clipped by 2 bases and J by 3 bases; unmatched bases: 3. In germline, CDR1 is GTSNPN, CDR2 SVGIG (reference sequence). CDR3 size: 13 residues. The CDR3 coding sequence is TGTGCCTGGAGTTCCGGACAGGACTATGGCTACACCTTC. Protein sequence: CAWSSGQDYGYTF.